Each of the 20 T cell receptor beta chains below was sequenced from the same sample in a study of T cells after yellow fever vaccination. TCRdb re-called the 5' RACE reads with MiXCR, one entry per CDR3 protein. The sample lists fewer than 400,000 distinct CDR3 sequences; 6% to 8% were seen once. Specimen: PBMCs, collected 5 days after the yellow fever booster vaccination. The origin of the receptors is a man younger than 40 who received the YFV17D yellow fever vaccine.

In this sample, this clonotype turned up a few times. This chain joins TRBV20-1 and TRBJ1-1; D gene unclear. The CDR3 has 12 amino acids. Trimming stripped 4 bases from V and 5 bases from J, with 11 bases between. CDR1 is DFQATT, CDR2 SNEGSKA, per germline (reference sequence). This CDR3 is CSAIVMETEAFF. CDR3 sequence (DNA): TGCAGTGCTATAGTAATGGAGACTGAAGCTTTCTTT.

This clonotype was seen more than once but under ten times. The chain joins TRBV20-1 to TRBJ2-4, with 9 bases identical to TRBD1. V dropped 3 bases and J dropped 7; count of bases not matched to a gene: 10. The CDR3 extends over 15 amino acids. CDR1 and CDR2 from the germline V gene are DFQATT and SNEGSKA (reference sequence). CDR3 nucleotides: TGCAGTGCTAGTCCTCGGACAGGGGTCGGGAACATTCAGTACTTC. Its protein is CSASPRTGVGNIQYF.

The chain links TRBV28 to TRBJ2-3; TRBD2 matches at 9 bases. This CDR3 contains 14 residues. The junction had 7 bases not matched to a gene; V was cut back by 5 bases and J by 7 bases. Looked up from germline, CDR1 is MDHEN and CDR2 is SYDVKM. The CDR3 sequence: CASSIGLALHTQYF. The CDR3 coding sequence is TGTGCCAGCAGTATCGGACTAGCGTTACATACGCAGTATTTT.

This clonotype was counted many times. This chain uses TRBV20-1 with TRBJ2-7; possible D gene TRBD2, 5 bases. The germline CDR1 and CDR2 sequences are DFQATT and SNEGSKA (reference sequence). Trimming shortened V by 0 bases and J by 2 bases, and 11 bases separated the two germline ends. The CDR3 spans 14 residues. Written as DNA, the CDR3 is TGCAGTGCTAGAGAATCCAGCGGCCCCTACGAGCAGTACTTC. It yields the protein CSARESSGPYEQYF.

Many counts were recorded for this clonotype. The rearrangement joins TRBV6-1 to TRBJ2-2; 9 bases match TRBD1. This CDR3 contains 16 residues. Germline V lookup: CDR1 MNHNS, CDR2 SASEGT. V was clipped by 5 bases and J by 4 bases; unmatched bases: 8. CDR3 region: CASSKQGARGTGELFF. CDR3 bases: TGTGCCAGCAGTAAACAGGGGGCGCGGGGCACCGGGGAGCTGTTTTTT.

This clonotype has at least ten counts. This chain joins TRBV11-2 and TRBJ2-2; D is possibly TRBD2 (6 bases). This CDR3 comprises 19 residues. V lost 6 bases and J lost 6, with 29 bases in between. Germline CDR1 and CDR2: SGHAT and FQNNGV. The CDR3 DNA reads as TGTGCCAGCAGACAATACGAAGGACTACCCTTTCTTCCCTCCGGGGAGCTGTTTTTT. Amino acid sequence: CASRQYEGLPFLPSGELFF.

V is TRBV7-9 and J is TRBJ2-3; the match to TRBD2 covers 9 bases. Germline CDR1 is SEHNR and CDR2 is FQNEAQ (reference sequence). The CDR3 is 16 amino acids. V dropped 5 bases and J dropped 5; count of bases not matched to a gene: 11. This CDR3 reads CASSLGGGRAGDTQYF. DNA for the CDR3: TGTGCCAGCAGCCTAGGCGGCGGGAGGGCCGGAGATACGCAGTATTTT.

The rearrangement joins TRBV9 to TRBJ2-1; possibly TRBD1 for D (5 bases). CDR1 and CDR2 from the germline V gene are SGDLS and YYNGEE. This CDR3 comprises 15 residues. The V end was cut by 0 bases, the J end by 8 bases, with 15 bases between. CDR3 amino acids: CASSVALQGRHEQFF. The CDR3 DNA is TGTGCCAGCAGCGTAGCTCTCCAGGGTAGGCATGAGCAGTTCTTC.

This clonotype came up a few times. The gene calls are TRBV18 and TRBJ2-1; D may be TRBD1 (6 bases). V gave up 0 bases and J gave up 5 bases, with 14 bases separating them. The germline CDR1 and CDR2 sequences are KGHSH and LQKENI. This CDR3 is 16 amino acids long. The CDR3 here is CASSPPSQGRNNEQFF. The CDR3 nucleotides are TGTGCCAGCTCACCACCTTCACAGGGTAGAAACAATGAGCAGTTCTTC.

This clonotype was detected a few times. This chain links TRBV20-1 with TRBJ2-5, with a weak D call TRBD1 (6 bases). CDR1 and CDR2 from the germline V gene are DFQATT and SNEGSKA (reference sequence). This CDR3 has 13 amino acids. V shed 5 bases and J shed 5 bases, with 15 bases lying between them. DNA of the CDR3: TGCAGTGCTTACAGGGATTTGGGGGAGACCCAGTACTTC. Residues: CSAYRDLGETQYF.

The J gene is TRBJ1-2, the V gene TRBV29-1; no clear D gene. Trimming removed 5 bases at V and 4 bases at J, with 17 bases between. The CDR3 consists of 14 residues. Germline CDR1 and CDR2: SQVTM and ANQGSEA. CDR3 DNA sequence: TGCAGCGTTCGTGGTGACGGGCATCCCTATGGCTACACCTTC. Translating gives CSVRGDGHPYGYTF. The full variable domain, in which reference TRBV29-1 and TRBJ1-2 provide the parts outside the CDR3, is SAVISQKPSRDICQRGTSLTIQCQVDSQVTMMFWYRQQPGQSLTLIATANQGSEATYESGFVIDKFPISRPNLTFSTLTVSNMSPEDSSIYLCSVRGDGHPYGYTFGSGTRLTVV.

The chain recombines TRBV5-1 with TRBJ1-1; TRBD1 might be the D (5 bases). The CDR3 is 11 residues long. Trimming shortened V by 4 bases and J by 7 bases, and 8 bases separated the two germline ends. The germline CDR1 and CDR2 sequences are SGHRS and YFSETQ. CDR3 in DNA: TGCGCCAGCAGCCCAGGGAATGAAGCTTTCTTT. As protein: CASSPGNEAFF.

The rearrangement uses TRBV7-2 and TRBJ2-2; 9 bases agree with TRBD2. Trimming removed 3 bases from V and 6 bases from J; junction bases left unmatched: 5. CDR1 and CDR2 from the germline V gene are SGHTA and FQGNSA. The CDR3 extends over 15 amino acids. The CDR3 is CASSLSGRFAGELFF. Here the CDR3 DNA reads TGTGCCAGCAGCTTGAGCGGGAGGTTCGCCGGGGAGCTGTTTTTT.

In its sample, this clonotype was seen many times. The genes are TRBV20-1 and TRBJ2-1; no reliable D call. The CDR3 has 11 amino acids. CDR1 and CDR2 from the germline V gene are DFQATT and SNEGSKA (reference sequence). V gave up 5 bases and J gave up 10 bases, with 12 bases separating them. This CDR3 reads CSARHLPEQFF. The CDR3 nucleotides read TGCAGTGCTCGTCACCTTCCGGAGCAGTTCTTC.

This rearrangement joins TRBV11-2 to TRBJ2-6; D is undetermined. There are 18 residues in the CDR3. Deletions cut 8 bases from V and 0 bases from J, with 20 bases between. Germline V gene lookup returns CDR1 SGHAT and CDR2 FQNNGV. The CDR3 bases are TGTGCCAGCGCTACGGTCACCTCCCTCCACTCTGGGGCCAACGTCCTGACTTTC. This gives the protein CASATVTSLHSGANVLTF.

This clonotype appeared a few times. This chain connects TRBV10-3 to TRBJ2-3; TRBD1 matches 10 bases. The CDR3 totals 12 residues. V gave up 8 bases and J gave up 4 bases; unmatched junction bases: 0. CDR1 ENHRY and CDR2 SYGVKD come from the germline V gene. The CDR3 loop reads CAIGQGADTQYF. CDR3 nucleotide sequence: TGTGCCATCGGACAGGGGGCAGATACGCAGTATTTT.

This clonotype was detected ten times or more. CDR3 loop: CASSLASGRREQYF. DNA of the CDR3: TGTGCCAGCAGCTTAGCTAGCGGGAGGCGAGAGCAGTACTTC. The chain links TRBV7-2 to TRBJ2-7; 10 bases align to TRBD2. The CDR3 length is 14 residues. J lost 7 bases, V lost 0 bases, and 3 bases had no gene match. Germline CDR1 SGHTA, CDR2 FQGNSA.

This CDR3 is CASSEFPMGPQHF. The CDR3 bases are TGCGCCAGCAGTGAGTTCCCAATGGGGCCCCAGCATTTT. V and J are TRBV10-1 and TRBJ1-5; D not resolved. The CDR3 has 13 residues. Per the germline V gene, CDR1 is WNHNN and CDR2 is SYGVQD (reference sequence). Trimming pared 1 base from V and 9 bases from J, leaving 10 bases between.

The chain links TRBV7-2 to TRBJ2-5, with D perhaps TRBD1 or TRBD2 (5 bases each). CDR1 SGHTA and CDR2 FQGNSA come from the germline V gene. The length of the CDR3 is 13 residues. Trimming stripped 5 bases from V and 5 bases from J, with 12 bases between. The CDR3 sequence: CASSRGVEETQYF. In nucleotides, the CDR3 is TGTGCCAGCAGCAGGGGAGTTGAGGAGACCCAGTACTTC.

This clonotype has a handful of counts. This sequence joins TRBV19 and TRBJ2-5, with D tentatively TRBD1 or TRBD2 (6 bases each). The CDR3 covers 14 residues. Germline V gene data show CDR1 as LNHDA and CDR2 as SQIVND (reference sequence). V lost 3 bases to trimming and J lost 2 bases, with 10 bases between them. CDR3 nucleotides: TGTGCCAGTAGTATGCGGAGGGGGCAAGAGACCCAGTACTTC. Translation gives CASSMRRGQETQYF.